The 3 T cell receptor beta chains reported below all come from one sample, sequenced in a study of T cell repertoires in ileal Crohn's disease. Here immunoSEQ multiplex PCR was the method, and the copy in TCRdb shows in-frame clones only, minus some. The sample yields 25,000 to 30,000 clones, 81% seen once. Material for sequencing was ileal tissue. The receptors stem from an adult with Crohn's disease.

The chain carries TRBV11-2 and TRBJ2-5, with D possibly matching TRBD2 (6 bases). The CDR3 totals 15 residues. The V gene lost 5 bases and the J gene lost 5 bases, with 18 bases spanning the gap. Looked up from germline, CDR1 is SGHAT and CDR2 is FQNNGV. The CDR3: CASSRPGAGGETQYF. The CDR3 coding sequence is TGTGCCAGCAGCCGACCGGGAGCCGGAGGGGAGACCCAGTACTTC.

V and J are TRBV2 and TRBJ1-1; D uncertain. V lost 6 bases and J lost 8, with 10 bases in between. Germline CDR1 is SNHLY and CDR2 is FYNNEI. This CDR3 is 11 amino acids long. Written as DNA, the CDR3 is TGTGCCAGCAGCCGGGAAGCCGAAGCTTTCTTT. It yields the protein CASSREAEAFF. The full variable domain, with the rest looked up from reference TRBV2 and TRBJ1-1, is EPEVTQTPSHQVTQMGQEVILRCVPISNHLYFYWYRQILGQKVEFLVSFYNNEISEKSEIFDDQFSVERPDGSNFTLKIRSTKLEDSAMYFCASSREAEAFFGQGTRLTVV.

The chain joins TRBV7-2 to TRBJ1-2; possible D gene TRBD1, 5 bases. CDR3 length equals 15 residues. The germline CDR1 and CDR2 sequences are SGHTA and FQGNSA. Trimming removed 3 bases at V and 0 bases at J, with 11 bases between. The CDR3 is CASSLGRNPNYGYTF. The CDR3 DNA is TGTGCCAGCAGCTTGGGGCGGAACCCTAACTATGGCTACACCTTC.